Sequencing of this T cell receptor beta chain was carried out in a study of regulatory T cells in long-lasting Graves disease. On the study more broadly: Graves' patients with a new diagnosis had received antithyroid drugs under 3 months.

CDR3 length equals 13 residues. V was trimmed by 2 bases and J by 5 bases, leaving 9 bases between them. CDR1 and CDR2 from the germline V gene are MNHEY and SVGEGT. Both iRepertoire HTBI primers and Arm-PCR of CDR3 regions were used to build the TCR beta libraries. Each CDR3 protein gets one entry after TCRdb re-called the multiplex PCR reads with MiXCR. Here the sample spans some 200,000 distinct CDR3 sequences, roughly 18% being singletons. This clonotype has ten or more counts. Time point given: newly diagnosed GD, antithyroid drugs for less than 3 months. Extracted RNA from PBMCs served as the source of the TCR library. Graves' disease diagnosis was established per American Thyroid Association guidelines. These data are also associated with another study on T cells in Graves' hyperthyroidism and ophthalmopathy.

The material was peripheral blood mononuclear cells (PBMCs), obtained at new diagnosis, from a patient treated with antithyroid drugs. The J gene is TRBJ1-1, the V gene TRBV6-2 or TRBV6-3; D unresolved. This sequence originates from a woman in her twenties or thirties with Graves disease. CDR3 in DNA: TGTGCCAGCAGTTACAGGCAGAAAACTGAAGCTTTCTTT. Translating it yields CASSYRQKTEAFF.